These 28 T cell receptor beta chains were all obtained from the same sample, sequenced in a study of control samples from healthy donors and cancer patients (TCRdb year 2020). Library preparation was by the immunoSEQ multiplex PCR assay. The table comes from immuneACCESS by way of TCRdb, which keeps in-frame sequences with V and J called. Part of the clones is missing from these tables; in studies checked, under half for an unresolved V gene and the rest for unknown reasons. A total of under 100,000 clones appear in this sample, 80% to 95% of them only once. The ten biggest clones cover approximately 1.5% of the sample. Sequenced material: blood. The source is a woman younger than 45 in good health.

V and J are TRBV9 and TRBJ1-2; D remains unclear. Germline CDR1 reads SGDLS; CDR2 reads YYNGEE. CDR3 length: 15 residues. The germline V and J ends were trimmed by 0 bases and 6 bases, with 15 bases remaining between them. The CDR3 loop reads CASSVAQSSWDGYTF. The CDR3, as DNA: TGTGCCAGCAGCGTAGCTCAATCCTCTTGGGATGGCTACACCTTC. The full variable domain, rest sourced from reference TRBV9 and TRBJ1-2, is DSGVTQTPKHLITATGQRVTLRCSPRSGDLSVYWYQQSLDQGLQFLIQYYNGEERAKGNILERFSAQQFPDLHSELNLSSLELGDSALYFCASSVAQSSWDGYTFGSGTRLTVV.

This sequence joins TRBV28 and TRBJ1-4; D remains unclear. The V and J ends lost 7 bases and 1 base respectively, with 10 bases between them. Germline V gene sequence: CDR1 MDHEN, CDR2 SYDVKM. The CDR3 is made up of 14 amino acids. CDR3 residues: CASNIFGTNEKLFF. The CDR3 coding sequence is TGTGCCAGCAATATTTTCGGAACTAATGAAAAACTGTTTTTT.

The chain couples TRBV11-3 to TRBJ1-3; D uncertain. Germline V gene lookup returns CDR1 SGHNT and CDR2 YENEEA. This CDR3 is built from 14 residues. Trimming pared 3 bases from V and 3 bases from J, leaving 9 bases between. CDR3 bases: TGTGCCAGCAGCTTCCGGGTAAGTGGAAACACCATATATTTT. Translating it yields CASSFRVSGNTIYF.

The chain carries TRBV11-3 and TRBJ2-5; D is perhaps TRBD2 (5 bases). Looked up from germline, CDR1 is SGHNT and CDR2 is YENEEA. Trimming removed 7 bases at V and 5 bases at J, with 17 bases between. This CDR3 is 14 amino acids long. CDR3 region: CASTVAFNRETQYF. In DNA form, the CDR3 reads TGTGCCAGCACCGTAGCGTTTAATAGGGAGACCCAGTACTTC.

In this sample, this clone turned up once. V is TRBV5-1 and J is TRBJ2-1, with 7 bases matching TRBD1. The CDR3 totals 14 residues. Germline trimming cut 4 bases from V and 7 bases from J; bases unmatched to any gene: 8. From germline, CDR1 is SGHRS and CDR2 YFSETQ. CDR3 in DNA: TGCGCCAGCAGCCCGGGACAGATGAGAAATGAGCAGTTCTTC. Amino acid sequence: CASSPGQMRNEQFF.

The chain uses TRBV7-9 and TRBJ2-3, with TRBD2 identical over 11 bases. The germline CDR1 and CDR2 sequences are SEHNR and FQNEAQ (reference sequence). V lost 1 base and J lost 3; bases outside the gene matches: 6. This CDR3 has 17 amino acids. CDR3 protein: CASSLGVAGGLTDTQYF. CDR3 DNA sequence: TGTGCCAGCAGCTTAGGGGTAGCGGGGGGGCTAACAGATACGCAGTATTTT.

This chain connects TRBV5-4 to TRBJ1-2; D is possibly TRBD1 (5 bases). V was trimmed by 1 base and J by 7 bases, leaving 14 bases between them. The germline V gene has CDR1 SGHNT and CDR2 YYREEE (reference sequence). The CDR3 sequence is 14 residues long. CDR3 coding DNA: TGTGCCAGCAGCTTGTATTCAGGGAAGGTTGGCTACACCTTC. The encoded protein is CASSLYSGKVGYTF.

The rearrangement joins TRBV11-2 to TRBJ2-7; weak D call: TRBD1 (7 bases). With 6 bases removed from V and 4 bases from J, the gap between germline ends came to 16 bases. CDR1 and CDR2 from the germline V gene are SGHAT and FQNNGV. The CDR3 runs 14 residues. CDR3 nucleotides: TGTGCCAGCAGTCCCCAGGGGGGTCCGTACGAGCAGTACTTC. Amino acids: CASSPQGGPYEQYF. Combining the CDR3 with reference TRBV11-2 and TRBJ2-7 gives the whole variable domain EAGVAQSPRYKIIEKRQSVAFWCNPISGHATLYWYQQILGQGPKLLIQFQNNGVVDDSQLPKDRFSAERLKGVDSTLKIQPAKLEDSAVYLCASSPQGGPYEQYFGPGTRLTVT.

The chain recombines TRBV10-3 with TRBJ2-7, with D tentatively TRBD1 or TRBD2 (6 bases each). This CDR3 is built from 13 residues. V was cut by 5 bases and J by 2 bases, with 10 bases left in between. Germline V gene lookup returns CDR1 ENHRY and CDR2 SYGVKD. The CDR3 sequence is CAISPGAAYEQYF. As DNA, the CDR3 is TGTGCCATCAGTCCGGGGGCGGCCTACGAGCAGTACTTC.

The CDR3 DNA follows: TGTGCCAGCAGCTGGGGCATGGGATACGGCTACACCTTC. Encoded protein: CASSWGMGYGYTF. This rearrangement joins TRBV7-9 to TRBJ1-2; possible D gene TRBD1, 5 bases. V was pared by 4 bases and J by 8 bases, with 14 bases between. Per the germline V gene, CDR1 is SEHNR and CDR2 is FQNEAQ (reference sequence). This CDR3 is built from 13 residues.

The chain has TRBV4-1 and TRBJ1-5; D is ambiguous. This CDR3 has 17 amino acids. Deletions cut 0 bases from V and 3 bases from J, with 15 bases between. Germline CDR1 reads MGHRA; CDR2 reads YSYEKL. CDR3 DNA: TGCGCCAGCAGCCAAGATGAATCCAAGGCCTTCAATCAGCCCCAGCATTTT. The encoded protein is CASSQDESKAFNQPQHF.

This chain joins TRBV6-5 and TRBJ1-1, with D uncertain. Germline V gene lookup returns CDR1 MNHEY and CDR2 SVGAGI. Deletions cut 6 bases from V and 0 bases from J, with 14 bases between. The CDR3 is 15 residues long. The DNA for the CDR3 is TGTGCCAGCAGACCAGGATTGAGGGTGAACACTGAAGCTTTCTTT. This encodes CASRPGLRVNTEAFF.

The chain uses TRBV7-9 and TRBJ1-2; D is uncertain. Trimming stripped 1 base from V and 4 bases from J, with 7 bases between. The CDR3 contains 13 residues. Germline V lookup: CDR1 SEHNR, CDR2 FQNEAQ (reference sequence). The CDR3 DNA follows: TGTGCCAGCAGCTTAGAGCCAGTCTATGGCTACACCTTC. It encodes CASSLEPVYGYTF.

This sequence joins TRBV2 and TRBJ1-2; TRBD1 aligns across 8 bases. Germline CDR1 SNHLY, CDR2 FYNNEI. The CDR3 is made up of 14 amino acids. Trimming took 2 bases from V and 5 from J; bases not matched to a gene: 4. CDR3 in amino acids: CASSEQGALYGYTF. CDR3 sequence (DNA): TGTGCCAGCAGTGAACAGGGGGCCTTATATGGCTACACCTTC.

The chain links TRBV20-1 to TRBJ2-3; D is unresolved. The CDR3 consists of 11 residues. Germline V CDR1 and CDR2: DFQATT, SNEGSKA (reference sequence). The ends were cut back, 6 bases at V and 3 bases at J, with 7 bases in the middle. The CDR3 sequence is CSASRTDTQYF. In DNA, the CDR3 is TGCAGTGCGAGCAGGACAGATACGCAGTATTTT.

The CDR3 DNA sequence: TGTGCCAGCAGCCAAGAGCCGACAGGGGGCGGACTAGAGACCCAGTACTTC. It encodes CASSQEPTGGGLETQYF. This chain uses TRBV4-2 with TRBJ2-5; TRBD1 matches 10 bases. The CDR3 totals 17 residues. Germline lookup yields CDR1 LGHNA and CDR2 YNFKEQ. J was trimmed by 4 bases and V by 0 bases; bases with no gene match: 8.

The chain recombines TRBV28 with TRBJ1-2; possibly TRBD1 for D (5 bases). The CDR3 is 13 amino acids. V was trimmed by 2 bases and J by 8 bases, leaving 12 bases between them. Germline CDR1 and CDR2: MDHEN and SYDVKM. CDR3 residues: CASSLGGGTGYTF. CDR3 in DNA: TGTGCCAGCAGTTTAGGCGGAGGGACCGGCTACACCTTC.

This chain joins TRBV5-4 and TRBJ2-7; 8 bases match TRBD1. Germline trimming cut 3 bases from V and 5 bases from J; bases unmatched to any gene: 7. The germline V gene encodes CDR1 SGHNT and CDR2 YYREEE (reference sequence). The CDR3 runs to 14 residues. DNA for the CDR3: TGTGCCAGCAGCTCCCGACAGGGGCTCGACGAGCAGTACTTC. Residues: CASSSRQGLDEQYF.

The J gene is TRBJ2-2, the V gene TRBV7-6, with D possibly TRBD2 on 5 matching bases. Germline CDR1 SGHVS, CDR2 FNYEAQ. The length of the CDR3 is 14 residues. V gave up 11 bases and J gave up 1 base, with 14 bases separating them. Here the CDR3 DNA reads TGTGCCGGGAGAGTGGCGGGGAACACCGGGGAGCTGTTTTTT. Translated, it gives CAGRVAGNTGELFF.

The CDR3 sequence is CASSLVQREGTDTQYF. DNA for the CDR3: TGCGCCAGCAGCTTGGTACAGCGGGAGGGCACAGATACGCAGTATTTT. This chain links TRBV5-1 with TRBJ2-3; TRBD2 aligns across 9 bases. After removal of 0 bases from V and 1 base from J, the junction contained 3 bases not matched to a gene. CDR1 and CDR2 (germline): SGHRS, YFSETQ. The CDR3 consists of 16 residues.

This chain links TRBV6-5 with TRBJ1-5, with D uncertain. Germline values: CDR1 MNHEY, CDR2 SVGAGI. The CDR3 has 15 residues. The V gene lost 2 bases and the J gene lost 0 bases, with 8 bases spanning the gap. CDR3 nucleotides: TGTGCCAGCAGTTACGAGCTTTATAGCAATCAGCCCCAGCATTTT. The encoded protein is CASSYELYSNQPQHF.

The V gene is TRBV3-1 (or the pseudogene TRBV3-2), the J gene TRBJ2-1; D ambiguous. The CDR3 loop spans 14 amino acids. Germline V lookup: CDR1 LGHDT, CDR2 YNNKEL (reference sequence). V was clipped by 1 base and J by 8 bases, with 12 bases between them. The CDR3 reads CASSQVTISDEQFF. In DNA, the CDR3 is TGTGCCAGCAGCCAAGTAACAATAAGCGATGAGCAGTTCTTC.

This CDR3 is CASSLGADYGYTF. Written as DNA, the CDR3 is TGTGCCAGCAGTCTCGGGGCTGACTATGGCTACACCTTC. V usage is TRBV12-3 or TRBV12-4 and J usage is TRBJ1-2; D possibly corresponds to TRBD1 (5 bases). The V end lost 5 bases, the J end lost 3 bases, and 10 bases lay between the germline ends. The CDR3 runs 13 residues.

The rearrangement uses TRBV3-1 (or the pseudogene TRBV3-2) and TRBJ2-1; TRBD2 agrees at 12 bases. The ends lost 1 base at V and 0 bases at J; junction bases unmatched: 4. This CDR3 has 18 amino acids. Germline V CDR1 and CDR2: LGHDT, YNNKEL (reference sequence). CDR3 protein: CASSQGLAGVSSYNEQFF. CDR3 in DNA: TGTGCCAGCAGCCAAGGACTAGCGGGAGTAAGCTCCTACAATGAGCAGTTCTTC.

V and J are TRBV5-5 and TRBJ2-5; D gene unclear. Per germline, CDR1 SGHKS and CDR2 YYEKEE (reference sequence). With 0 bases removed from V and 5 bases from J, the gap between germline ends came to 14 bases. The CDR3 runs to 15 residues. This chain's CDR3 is CASSLAPGQGETQYF. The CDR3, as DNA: TGTGCCAGCAGCTTGGCCCCCGGCCAAGGTGAGACCCAGTACTTC. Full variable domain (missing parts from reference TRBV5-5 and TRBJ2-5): DAGVTQSPTHLIKTRGQQVTLRCSPISGHKSVSWYQQVLGQGPQFIFQYYEKEERGRGNFPDRFSARQFPNYSSELNVNALLLGDSALYLCASSLAPGQGETQYFGPGTRLLVL.

The CDR3 here is CASSLGGTGQETQYF. The CDR3 DNA is TGCGCCAGCAGCTTGGGTGGGACAGGGCAAGAGACCCAGTACTTC. V is TRBV5-1 and J is TRBJ2-5; 9 bases fit TRBD1. Germline V gives CDR1 SGHRS, CDR2 YFSETQ. CDR3 length: 15 residues. J lost 2 bases, V lost 0 bases, and 2 bases had no gene match.

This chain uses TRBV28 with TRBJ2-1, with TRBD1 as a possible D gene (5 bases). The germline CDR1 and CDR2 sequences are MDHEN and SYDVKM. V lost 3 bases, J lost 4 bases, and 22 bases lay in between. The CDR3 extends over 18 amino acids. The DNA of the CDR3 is TGTGCCAGCAGTTTTCTGGGATACCGTACAGGTAGATACAATGAGCAGTTCTTC. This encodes CASSFLGYRTGRYNEQFF.

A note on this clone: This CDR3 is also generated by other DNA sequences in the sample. CDR3 in amino acids: CASSPNSGRYYEQYF. The DNA of the CDR3 is TGTGCCAGCTCTCCGAATAGCGGGAGGTACTACGAGCAGTACTTC. The chain uses TRBV18 and TRBJ2-7, with 10 positions matching TRBD2. After removal of 6 bases from V and 3 bases from J, the junction contained 8 bases not matched to a gene. The CDR3 has 15 residues. Looked up from germline, CDR1 is KGHSH and CDR2 is LQKENI. Full variable domain (rest looked up from reference TRBV18 and TRBJ2-7): NAGVMQNPRHLVRRRGQEARLRCSPMKGHSHVYWYRQLPEEGLKFMVYLQKENIIDESGMPKERFSAEFPKEGPSILRIQQVVRGDSAAYFCASSPNSGRYYEQYFGPGTRLTVT.